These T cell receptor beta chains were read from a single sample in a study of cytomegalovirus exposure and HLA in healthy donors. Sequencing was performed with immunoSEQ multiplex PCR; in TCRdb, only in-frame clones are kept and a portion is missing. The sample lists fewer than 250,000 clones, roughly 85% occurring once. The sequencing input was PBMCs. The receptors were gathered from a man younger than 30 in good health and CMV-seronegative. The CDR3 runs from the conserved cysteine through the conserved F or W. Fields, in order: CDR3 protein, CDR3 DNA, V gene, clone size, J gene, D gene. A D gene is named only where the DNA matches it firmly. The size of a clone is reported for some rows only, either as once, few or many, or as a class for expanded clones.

CDR3: CASSLGLTSGSTDTQYF
DNA: TGTGCCAGCAGCTTAGGATTGACTAGCGGTAGCACAGATACGCAGTATTTT
V: TRBV11-3
size: -
J: TRBJ2-3
D: TRBD2

CDR3: CASSLSRTGSGNTIYF
DNA: TGTGCCAGCAGTTTATCGAGGACAGGCTCTGGAAACACCATATATTTT
V: TRBV27
size: -
J: TRBJ1-3
D: TRBD1

CDR3: CATSRDRGQGWNEQFF
DNA: TGTGCCACCAGCAGAGATCGTGGACAGGGATGGAATGAGCAGTTCTTC
V: TRBV15
size: once
J: TRBJ2-1
D: TRBD1

CDR3: CASSLSGSGTGELFF
DNA: TGTGCCAGCAGTTTAAGCGGGAGCGGCACCGGGGAGCTGTTTTTT
V: TRBV28
size: -
J: TRBJ2-2
D: TRBD2

CDR3: CASSPNRGNQPQHF
DNA: TGTGCCAGCAGCCCGAATCGGGGGAATCAGCCCCAGCATTTT
V: TRBV7-3
size: few
J: TRBJ1-5
D: -

CDR3: CASSYQGNTEAFF
DNA: TGTGCCAGCAGTTACCAGGGGAACACTGAAGCTTTCTTT
V: TRBV27
size: few
J: TRBJ1-1
D: -

CDR3: CASSYSPTGNTEAFF
DNA: TGTGCCAGCAGCTACAGTCCGACAGGCAACACTGAAGCTTTCTTT
V: TRBV6-5
size: -
J: TRBJ1-1
D: -

CDR3: CASSYGQGYTDTQYF
DNA: TGTGCCAGCAGTTACGGACAGGGATACACAGATACGCAGTATTTT
V: TRBV6-5
size: -
J: TRBJ2-3
D: TRBD1

CDR3: CASSLTTGELYEQYF
DNA: TGTGCCAGCAGCCTGACCACGGGGGAGCTGTACGAGCAGTACTTC
V: TRBV9
size: few
J: TRBJ2-7
D: -

CDR3: CASSEGVESSYNEQFF
DNA: TGTGCCAGCAGCGAGGGGGTCGAGAGCTCCTACAATGAGCAGTTCTTC
V: TRBV9
size: -
J: TRBJ2-1
D: -

CDR3: CASSSQRGNSYEQYF
DNA: TGTGCCAGCAGTTCCCAGCGGGGGAACTCCTACGAGCAGTACTTC
V: TRBV6-5
size: -
J: TRBJ2-7
D: TRBD2

CDR3: CASSLAGRGLAGVNEQFF
DNA: TGTGCCAGCAGCTTGGCGGGCAGGGGACTAGCGGGAGTCAATGAGCAGTTCTTC
V: TRBV5-6
size: once
J: TRBJ2-1
D: TRBD2

CDR3: CAWNSGGTDTQYF
DNA: TGTGCCTGGAACTCAGGGGGCACAGATACGCAGTATTTT
V: TRBV30
size: -
J: TRBJ2-3
D: -

CDR3: CASSLEGSRGAEAFF
DNA: TGTGCCAGCAGCTTGGAGGGCAGCCGGGGGGCTGAAGCTTTCTTT
V: TRBV5-4
size: -
J: TRBJ1-1
D: -

CDR3: CASRAGKGAKNTEAFF
DNA: TGTGCCAGTAGGGCGGGGAAAGGAGCGAAGAACACTGAAGCTTTCTTT
V: TRBV19
size: -
J: TRBJ1-1
D: -

CDR3: CASSDIAGGPFSEQYF
DNA: TGTGCCAGCAGTGACATAGCGGGAGGGCCTTTCAGCGAGCAGTACTTC
V: TRBV28
size: -
J: TRBJ2-7
D: TRBD2

CDR3: CASSYSSGSVTEAFF
DNA: TGTGCCAGCAGTTACTCATCAGGGTCCGTCACTGAAGCTTTCTTT
V: TRBV6-5
size: few
J: TRBJ1-1
D: -

CDR3: CATTADSDEQYF
DNA: TGTGCCACTACGGCGGACAGCGACGAGCAGTACTTC
V: TRBV2
size: -
J: TRBJ2-7
D: -

CDR3: CASSGGGTNYGYTF
DNA: TGTGCCAGCAGTGGAGGTGGAACTAACTATGGCTACACCTTC
V: TRBV6-1
size: -
J: TRBJ1-2
D: -

CDR3: CASSATSFEQFF
DNA: TGTGCCAGCAGCGCGACTAGCTTTGAGCAGTTCTTC
V: TRBV7-2
size: -
J: TRBJ2-1
D: TRBD2

CDR3: CASSRGTGDSYEQYF
DNA: TGTGCCAGCAGCCGAGGGACAGGGGACTCCTACGAGCAGTACTTC
V: TRBV13
size: -
J: TRBJ2-7
D: TRBD1

CDR3: CASSDPREGEEQYF
DNA: TGTGCCAGCAGTGACCCCAGGGAGGGCGAGGAGCAGTACTTC
V: TRBV2
size: few
J: TRBJ2-7
D: TRBD2

CDR3: CASIKGRGGGYEQFF
DNA: TGTGCCAGTATAAAGGGGCGGGGGGGTGGTTATGAGCAGTTCTTC
V: TRBV19
size: -
J: TRBJ2-1
D: TRBD2

CDR3: CAWSRVDRVGNTIYF
DNA: TGTGCCTGGAGTAGGGTCGACAGGGTCGGAAACACCATATATTTT
V: TRBV30
size: -
J: TRBJ1-3
D: TRBD1

CDR3: CASSVGEAEKLFF
DNA: TGTGCCAGCAGCGTAGGAGAAGCCGAAAAACTGTTTTTT
V: TRBV9
size: -
J: TRBJ1-4
D: -

CDR3: CASSAQGAGETQYF
DNA: TGTGCCAGCAGCGCCCAGGGGGCAGGGGAGACCCAGTACTTC
V: TRBV5-4
size: -
J: TRBJ2-5
D: TRBD1

CDR3: CASSLRRGENTEAFF
DNA: TGTGCCAGCAGCTTACGGCGCGGGGAGAACACTGAAGCTTTCTTT
V: TRBV11-3
size: -
J: TRBJ1-1
D: -